The entry below gives a single T cell receptor (beta chain) sequence along with its context. Because it lacks the conserved phenylalanine or tryptophan at the end, this CDR3 is likely a read error. It is unclear where the CDR3 begins or ends on the DNA, so no DNA is shown, and the CDR3 is as TCRdb lists it. The CDR3 spans 8 amino acids, including both terminal residues. Germline loops: CDR1 SGHTA, CDR2 FQGTGA. Primers: 60 Vbeta forward and 13 Jbeta reverse. Assay used: immunoSEQ multiplex PCR; TCRdb lists only in-frame clones, some missing. Here the sample spans 150,000 or so clones, 80% being singletons. Each of the donors was a healthy bone marrow donor. The sample comes from a study of cytomegalovirus exposure and HLA in healthy donors.

The chain joins TRBV7-3 to TRBJ2-7; no check of the table's D call, TRBD1, against the DNA was made. Sequencing was carried out using PBMCs. This receptor was identified in a woman aged 45-65 years in good health and CMV-seropositive. This chain's CDR3 is CASSLGPD.